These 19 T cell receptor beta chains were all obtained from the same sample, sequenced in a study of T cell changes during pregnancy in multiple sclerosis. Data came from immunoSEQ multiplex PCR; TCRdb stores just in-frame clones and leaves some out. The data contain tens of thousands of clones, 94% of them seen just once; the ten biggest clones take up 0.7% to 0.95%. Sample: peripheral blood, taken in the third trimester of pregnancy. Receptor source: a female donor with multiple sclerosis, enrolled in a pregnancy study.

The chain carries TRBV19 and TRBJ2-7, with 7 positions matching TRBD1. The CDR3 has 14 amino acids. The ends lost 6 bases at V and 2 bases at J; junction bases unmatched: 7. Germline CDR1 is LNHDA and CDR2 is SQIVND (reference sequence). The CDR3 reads CASSSRGLAYEQYF. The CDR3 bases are TGTGCCAGTAGCTCAAGGGGGCTGGCCTACGAGCAGTACTTC.

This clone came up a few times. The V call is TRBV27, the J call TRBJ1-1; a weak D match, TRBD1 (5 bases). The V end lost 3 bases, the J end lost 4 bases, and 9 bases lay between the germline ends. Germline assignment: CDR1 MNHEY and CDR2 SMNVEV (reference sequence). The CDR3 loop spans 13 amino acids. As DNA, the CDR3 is TGTGCCAGCAGTTTTCAGGGTATCACTGAAGCTTTCTTT. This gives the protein CASSFQGITEAFF.

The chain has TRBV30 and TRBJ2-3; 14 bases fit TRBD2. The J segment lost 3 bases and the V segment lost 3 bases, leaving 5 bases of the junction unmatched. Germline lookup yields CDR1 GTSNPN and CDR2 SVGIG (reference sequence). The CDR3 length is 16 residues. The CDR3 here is CAWSIGTSGSTDTQYF. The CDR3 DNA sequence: TGTGCCTGGAGCATTGGGACTAGCGGGAGTACAGATACGCAGTATTTT.

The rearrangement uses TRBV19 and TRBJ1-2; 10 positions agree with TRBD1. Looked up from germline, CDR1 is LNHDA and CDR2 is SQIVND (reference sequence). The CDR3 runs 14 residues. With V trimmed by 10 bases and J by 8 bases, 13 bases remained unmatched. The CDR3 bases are TGTGCCACAGATCCCGGGACAGGGGCTACCGGCTACACCTTC. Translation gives CATDPGTGATGYTF. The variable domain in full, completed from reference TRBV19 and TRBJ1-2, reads DGGITQSPKYLFRKEGQNVTLSCEQNLNHDAMYWYRQDPGQGLRLIYYSQIVNDFQKGDIAEGYSVSREKKESFPLTVTSAQKNPTAFYLCATDPGTGATGYTFGSGTRLTVV.

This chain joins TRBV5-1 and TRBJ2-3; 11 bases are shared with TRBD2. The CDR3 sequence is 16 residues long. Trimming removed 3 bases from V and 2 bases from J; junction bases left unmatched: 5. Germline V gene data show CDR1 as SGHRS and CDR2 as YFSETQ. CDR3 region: CASSSLLAGDTDTQYF. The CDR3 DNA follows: TGCGCCAGCAGCTCACTACTAGCGGGAGACACAGATACGCAGTATTTT.

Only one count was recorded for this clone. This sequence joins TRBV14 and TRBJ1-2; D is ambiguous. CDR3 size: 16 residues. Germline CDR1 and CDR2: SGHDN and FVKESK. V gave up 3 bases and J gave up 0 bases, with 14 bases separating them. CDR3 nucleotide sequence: TGTGCCAGCAGCCAGACTCGGGGTTGGGCTAACTATGGCTACACCTTC. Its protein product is CASSQTRGWANYGYTF.

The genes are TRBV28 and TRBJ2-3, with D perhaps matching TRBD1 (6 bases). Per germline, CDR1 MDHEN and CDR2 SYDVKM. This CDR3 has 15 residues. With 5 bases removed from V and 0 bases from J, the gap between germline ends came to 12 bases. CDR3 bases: TGTGCCAGCAGTCCCGACAGGATTAGCACAGATACGCAGTATTTT. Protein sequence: CASSPDRISTDTQYF.

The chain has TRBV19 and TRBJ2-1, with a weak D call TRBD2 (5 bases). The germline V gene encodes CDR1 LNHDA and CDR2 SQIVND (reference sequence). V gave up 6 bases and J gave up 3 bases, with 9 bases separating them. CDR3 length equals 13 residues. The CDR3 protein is CASRGANYNEQFF. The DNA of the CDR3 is TGTGCCAGTAGGGGAGCCAACTACAATGAGCAGTTCTTC.

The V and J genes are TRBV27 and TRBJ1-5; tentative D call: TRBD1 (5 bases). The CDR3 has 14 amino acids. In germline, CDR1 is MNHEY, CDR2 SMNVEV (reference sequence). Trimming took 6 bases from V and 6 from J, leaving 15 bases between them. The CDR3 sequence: CASRLVLGGQPQHF. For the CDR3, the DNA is TGTGCCAGCAGATTGGTGCTCGGGGGTCAGCCCCAGCATTTT.

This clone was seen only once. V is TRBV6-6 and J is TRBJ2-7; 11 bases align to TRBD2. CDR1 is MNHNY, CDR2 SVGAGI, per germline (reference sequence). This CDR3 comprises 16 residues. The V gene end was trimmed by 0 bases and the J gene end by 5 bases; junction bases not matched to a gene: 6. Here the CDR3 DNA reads TGTGCCAGCAGTTACTCGAGAACTAGCGGGGGCCACGAGCAGTACTTC. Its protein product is CASSYSRTSGGHEQYF.

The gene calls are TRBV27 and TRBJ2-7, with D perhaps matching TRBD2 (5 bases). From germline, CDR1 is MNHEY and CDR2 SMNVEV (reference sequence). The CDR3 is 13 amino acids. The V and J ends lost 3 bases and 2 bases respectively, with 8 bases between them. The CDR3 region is CASSFSATYEQYF. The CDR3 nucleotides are TGTGCCAGCAGTTTTAGCGCCACCTACGAGCAGTACTTC.

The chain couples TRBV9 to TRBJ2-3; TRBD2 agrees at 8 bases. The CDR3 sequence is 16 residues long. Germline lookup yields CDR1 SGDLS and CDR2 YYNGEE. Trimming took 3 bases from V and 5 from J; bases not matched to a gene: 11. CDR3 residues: CASSAAGESGRDTQYF. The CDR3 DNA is TGTGCCAGCAGCGCCGCAGGGGAAAGCGGGAGAGATACGCAGTATTTT. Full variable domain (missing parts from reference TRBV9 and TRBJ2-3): DSGVTQTPKHLITATGQRVTLRCSPRSGDLSVYWYQQSLDQGLQFLIQYYNGEERAKGNILERFSAQQFPDLHSELNLSSLELGDSALYFCASSAAGESGRDTQYFGPGTRLTVL.

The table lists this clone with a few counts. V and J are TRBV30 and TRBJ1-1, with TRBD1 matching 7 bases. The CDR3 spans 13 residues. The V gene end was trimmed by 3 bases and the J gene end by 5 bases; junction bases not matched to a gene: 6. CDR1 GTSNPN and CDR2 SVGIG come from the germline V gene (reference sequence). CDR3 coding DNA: TGTGCCTGGAGAGCACAGGGGAGGACTGAAGCTTTCTTT. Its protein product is CAWRAQGRTEAFF.

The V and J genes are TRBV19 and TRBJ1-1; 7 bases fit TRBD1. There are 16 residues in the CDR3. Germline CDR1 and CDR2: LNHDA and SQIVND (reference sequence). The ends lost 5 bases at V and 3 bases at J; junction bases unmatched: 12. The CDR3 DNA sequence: TGTGCCAGTAGTGTCCGACAGGGAAGAGCGGACACTGAAGCTTTCTTT. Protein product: CASSVRQGRADTEAFF. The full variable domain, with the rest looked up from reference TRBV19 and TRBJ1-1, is DGGITQSPKYLFRKEGQNVTLSCEQNLNHDAMYWYRQDPGQGLRLIYYSQIVNDFQKGDIAEGYSVSREKKESFPLTVTSAQKNPTAFYLCASSVRQGRADTEAFFGQGTRLTVV.

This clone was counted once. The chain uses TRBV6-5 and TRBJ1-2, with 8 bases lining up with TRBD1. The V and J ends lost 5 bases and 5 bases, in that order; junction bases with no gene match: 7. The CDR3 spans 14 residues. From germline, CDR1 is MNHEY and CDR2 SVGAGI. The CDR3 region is CASSIGQGAYGYTF. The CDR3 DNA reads TGTGCCAGCAGTATCGGACAGGGAGCGTATGGCTACACCTTC.

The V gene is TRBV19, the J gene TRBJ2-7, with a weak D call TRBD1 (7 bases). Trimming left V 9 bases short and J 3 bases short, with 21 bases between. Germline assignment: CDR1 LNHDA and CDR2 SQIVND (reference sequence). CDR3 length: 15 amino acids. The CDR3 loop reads CASNPAGGTVYEQYF. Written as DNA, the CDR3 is TGTGCCAGCAACCCAGCCGGCGGGACAGTCTACGAGCAGTACTTC.

CDR3 sequence (DNA): TGCGCCAGCAGCTTGGATAGAAACTCCTACAATGAGCAGTTCTTC. Protein sequence: CASSLDRNSYNEQFF. The rearrangement joins TRBV5-1 to TRBJ2-1; no clear D. The CDR3 loop spans 15 amino acids. The V end lost 0 bases, the J end lost 0 bases, and 7 bases lay between the germline ends. Germline V gene lookup returns CDR1 SGHRS and CDR2 YFSETQ.

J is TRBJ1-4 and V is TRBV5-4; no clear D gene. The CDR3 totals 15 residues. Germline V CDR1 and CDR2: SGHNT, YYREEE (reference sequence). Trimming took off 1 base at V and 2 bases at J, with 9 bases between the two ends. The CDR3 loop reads CASSLSGSTNEKLFF. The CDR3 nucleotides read TGTGCCAGCAGCTTGTCCGGGTCTACTAATGAAAAACTGTTTTTT.

CDR3 DNA sequence: TGTGCCAGCAGTTCTACTTCCGGGACTACGACCCAGTACTTC. Protein product: CASSSTSGTTTQYF. This chain links TRBV7-2 with TRBJ2-5; TRBD2 matches 7 bases. V gave up 6 bases and J gave up 7 bases; unmatched junction bases: 11. This CDR3 contains 14 residues. Germline V gene data show CDR1 as SGHTA and CDR2 as FQGNSA.